This T cell receptor (beta chain) is from a study of Graves' ophthalmopathy and Graves' hyperthyroidism listed by TCRdb under 2018. Notes on the research overall: Peripheral blood samples were taken at the time of initial diagnosis, before any treatment was given. The study used TCR beta repertoire signatures to distinguish Graves' ophthalmopathy from Graves' hyperthyroidism and to predict progression to ophthalmopathy. In total, approximately 140 blood samples were TCR-sequenced: 40 to 45 ophthalmopathy, some 72 hyperthyroidism and some 17 hyperthyroidism-to-ophthalmopathy patients. A discovery set of 95 to 100 patients (more than 40 ophthalmopathy, 55 to 65 stable hyperthyroidism) was enrolled to explore V-J signatures distinguishing ophthalmopathy from hyperthyroidism. For independent validation, a separate cohort was made up of 18 hyperthyroidism patients plus 17 patients who later progressed from hyperthyroidism to ophthalmopathy. T-cell repertoires of thyroid tissue and blood were compared in 5 or 6 hyperthyroidism patients. Once sampling was done, hyperthyroidism patients were given methimazole at a starting dose of 30 mg daily, while ophthalmopathy patients were given high-dose intravenous methylprednisolone. The roughly 91 discovery patients were randomly split 7:3 into training and test sets.

The table lists this clonotype with many counts. The antigen this receptor binds is unknown. No base qualities exist here, and no much larger clone lies one base off it. The V end loses 8 bases and the J end loses 2 bases, and a stretch of 18 bases separates them. CDR1 KGHSH and CDR2 LQKENI were looked up in the germline V gene. The cysteine opens and the phenylalanine closes a CDR3 of 15 amino acids. Here the CDR3 DNA is all that survives: 45 bases in frame from base 1. For repertoire sequencing, TCR beta CDR3 regions were amplified from RNA transcripts. The first round of RT-PCR was done with HTBI primers and the Qiagen OneStep RT-PCR kit, and was followed by a second round of multiplex PCR, then size selection and purification. Libraries were sequenced on an Illumina HiSeq2000 using paired-end 100 bp reads. Per the authors' processing: SOAPnuke was used to process the reads, throwing out any read that had adapters, had uncalled bases, had a mean Phred below 15, or lacked an exact constant-primer or identifier match. COPE v1.2.5 was used to merge the high-quality paired reads. Unique nucleotide sequences were defined as clonotypes and aligned to IMGT TRB V, D and J references using MiTCR v1.1. The analysis was limited to V-J combinations with a frequency above 0.0001, which together covered 99.2% of repertoires. A TCR clonal expansion and chaos score per V-J combination was defined as the ratio of F50 clonal expansion to chaos observed in the TCRdist matrix. Welch's t-statistics and random forest were used to narrow the features down to around 13 V-J combinations, which were then fed into a naive Bayes classifier. Thyroid-blood repertoire similarity was quantified with the Morisita-Horn index. Using fastp trimming at Q25 and MiXCR clonotype assembly, TCRdb reanalyzed the public sequencing data and kept in-frame beta chains. Entries that share a CDR3 protein sequence are merged under the most common genes and DNA. The V and J calls reflect TCRdb's pipeline rather than the authors' work. In this sample the table shows about 480,000 distinct CDR3 sequences, 14% of which occur a single time. The ten most abundant clones make up more than 8.5% of the sample.

The ophthalmopathy patients had moderately to severely active disease, with a Clinical Activity Score of 3 or higher, a NOSPECS grade of 4 or higher, and a disease duration of less than 3 months. Patients were excluded if they had other autoimmune diseases, uncontrolled infections, pregnancy or lactation. Clinical symptoms, serum thyroxine, TRAb, thyroid ultrasound and orbital computed tomography were used for diagnosis. Ficoll-Paque density gradient centrifugation was used to isolate PBMCs from about 9 ml of fresh peripheral blood. Total RNA was extracted with Trizol reagent and quality-checked on an Agilent 2100 Bioanalyzer. The paper's findings and limits, for the study overall: Among expanded thyroid clonotypes with frequency above 0.001, most also showed up in blood, which suggests that blood repertoires may reflect the thyroid immune response. In cross-validation, the 13-signature model distinguished ophthalmopathy from stable hyperthyroidism with 85% to 90% sensitivity and about 84% specificity, and in the test set the corresponding values were about 80% and 75%. Sample size was not predetermined statistically, and investigators were not blinded to group allocation. In validation, the model predicted ophthalmopathy progression with less than 71% sensitivity and around 72% specificity; roughly 11 predicted patients were CT-confirmed with GO in a median of approximately six months.

Recombination joined TRBV18 with TRBJ2-5; a weak D assignment points to TRBD2 (7 bases agree). The sequence was collected from a young woman with Graves' ophthalmopathy. Donor details come from another sample of the same person, matched by shared clones. Material for sequencing was blood. The CDR3 in this case is CASSPQGGGQETQYF. The DNA reads TGTGCCAGCAGCCCGCAGGGAGGGGGACAAGAGACCCAGTACTTC.